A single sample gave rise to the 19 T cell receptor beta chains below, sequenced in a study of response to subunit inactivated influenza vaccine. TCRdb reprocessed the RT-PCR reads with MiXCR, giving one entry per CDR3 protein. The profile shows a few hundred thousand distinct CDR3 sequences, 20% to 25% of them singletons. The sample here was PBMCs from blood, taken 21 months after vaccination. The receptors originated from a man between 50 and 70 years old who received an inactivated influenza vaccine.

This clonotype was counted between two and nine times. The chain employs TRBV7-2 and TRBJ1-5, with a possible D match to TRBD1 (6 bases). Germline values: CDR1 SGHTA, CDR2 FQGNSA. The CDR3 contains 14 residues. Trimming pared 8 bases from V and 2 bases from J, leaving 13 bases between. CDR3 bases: TGTGCCAGCGACCTGGGGGCAGGCAATCAGCCCCAGCATTTT. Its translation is CASDLGAGNQPQHF. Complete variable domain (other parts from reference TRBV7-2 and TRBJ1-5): GAGVSQSPSNKVTEKGKDVELRCDPISGHTALYWYRQSLGQGLEFLIYFQGNSAPDKSGLPSDRFSAERTGGSVSTLTIQRTQQEDSAVYLCASDLGAGNQPQHFGDGTRLSIL.

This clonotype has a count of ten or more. CDR3 region: CASSRDRGITEAFF. The CDR3 nucleotides are TGCGCCAGCAGCCGGGACAGGGGCATCACTGAAGCTTTCTTT. The chain has TRBV4-3 and TRBJ1-1; 10 positions match TRBD1. The CDR3 is 14 amino acids. CDR1 is LGHNA, CDR2 YSLEER, per germline. J lost 4 bases, V lost 4 bases, and 3 bases had no gene match.

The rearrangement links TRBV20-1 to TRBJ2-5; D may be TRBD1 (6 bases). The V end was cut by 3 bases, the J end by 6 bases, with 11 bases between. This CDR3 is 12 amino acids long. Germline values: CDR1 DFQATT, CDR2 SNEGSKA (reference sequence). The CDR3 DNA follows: TGCAGTGCTAGCTTCAGGGGAAAGACCCAGTACTTC. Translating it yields CSASFRGKTQYF.

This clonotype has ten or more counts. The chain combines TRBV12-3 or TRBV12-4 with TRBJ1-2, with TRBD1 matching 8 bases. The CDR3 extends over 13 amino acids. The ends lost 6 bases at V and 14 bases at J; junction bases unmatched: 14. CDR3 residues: CASSSRGQGGRTF. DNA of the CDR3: TGTGCCAGCAGCTCCCGTGGACAGGGAGGTAGGACCTTC.

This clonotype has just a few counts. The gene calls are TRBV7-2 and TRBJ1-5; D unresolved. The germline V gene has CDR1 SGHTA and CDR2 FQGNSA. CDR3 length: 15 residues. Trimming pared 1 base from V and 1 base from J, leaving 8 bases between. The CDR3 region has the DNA TGTGCCAGCAGCTTAGTGGACGGGAGCAATCAGCCCCAGCATTTT. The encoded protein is CASSLVDGSNQPQHF. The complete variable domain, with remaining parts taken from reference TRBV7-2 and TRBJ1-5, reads GAGVSQSPSNKVTEKGKDVELRCDPISGHTALYWYRQSLGQGLEFLIYFQGNSAPDKSGLPSDRFSAERTGGSVSTLTIQRTQQEDSAVYLCASSLVDGSNQPQHFGDGTRLSIL.

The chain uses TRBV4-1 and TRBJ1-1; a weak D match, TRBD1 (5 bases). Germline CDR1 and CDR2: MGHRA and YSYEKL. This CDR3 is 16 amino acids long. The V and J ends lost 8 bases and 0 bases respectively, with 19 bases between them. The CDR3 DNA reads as TGCGCCAGCGCTAAACCCCATGGGGCAATGAACACTGAAGCTTTCTTT. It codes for CASAKPHGAMNTEAFF.

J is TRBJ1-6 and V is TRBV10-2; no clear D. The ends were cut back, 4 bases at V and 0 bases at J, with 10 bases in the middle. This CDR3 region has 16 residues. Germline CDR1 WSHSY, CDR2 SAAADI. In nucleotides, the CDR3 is TGCGCCAGCAGTGCTGCAGAGAGCTCCTATAATTCACCCCTCCACTTT. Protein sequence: CASSAAESSYNSPLHF.

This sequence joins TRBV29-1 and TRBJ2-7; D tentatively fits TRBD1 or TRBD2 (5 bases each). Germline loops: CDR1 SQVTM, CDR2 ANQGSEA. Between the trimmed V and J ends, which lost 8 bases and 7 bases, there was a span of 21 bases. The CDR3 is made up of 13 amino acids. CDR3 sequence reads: CSILGTPGREQYF. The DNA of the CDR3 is TGCAGCATCCTAGGGACCCCAGGACGAGAGCAGTACTTC.

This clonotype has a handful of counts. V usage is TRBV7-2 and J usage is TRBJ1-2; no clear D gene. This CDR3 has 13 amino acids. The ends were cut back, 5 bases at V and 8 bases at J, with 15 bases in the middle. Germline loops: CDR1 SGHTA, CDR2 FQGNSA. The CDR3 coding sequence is TGTGCCAGCAGCCCCGCCGACCTTGGGGGCTACACCTTC. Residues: CASSPADLGGYTF. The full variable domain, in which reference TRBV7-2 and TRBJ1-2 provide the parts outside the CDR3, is GAGVSQSPSNKVTEKGKDVELRCDPISGHTALYWYRQSLGQGLEFLIYFQGNSAPDKSGLPSDRFSAERTGGSVSTLTIQRTQQEDSAVYLCASSPADLGGYTFGSGTRLTVV.

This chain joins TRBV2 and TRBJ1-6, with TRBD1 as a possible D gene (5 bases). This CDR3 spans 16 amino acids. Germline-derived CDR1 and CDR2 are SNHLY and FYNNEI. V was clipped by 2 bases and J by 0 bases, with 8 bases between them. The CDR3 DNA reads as TGTGCCAGCAGTGAATGGGGGAGCTCCTATAATTCACCCCTCCACTTT. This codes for CASSEWGSSYNSPLHF.

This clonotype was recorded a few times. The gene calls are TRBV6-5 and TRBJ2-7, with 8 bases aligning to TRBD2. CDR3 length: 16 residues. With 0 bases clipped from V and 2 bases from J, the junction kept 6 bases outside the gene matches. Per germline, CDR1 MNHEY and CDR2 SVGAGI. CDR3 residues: CASSYSLAGGAYEQYF. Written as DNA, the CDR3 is TGTGCCAGCAGTTACTCTCTAGCGGGCGGTGCCTACGAGCAGTACTTC.

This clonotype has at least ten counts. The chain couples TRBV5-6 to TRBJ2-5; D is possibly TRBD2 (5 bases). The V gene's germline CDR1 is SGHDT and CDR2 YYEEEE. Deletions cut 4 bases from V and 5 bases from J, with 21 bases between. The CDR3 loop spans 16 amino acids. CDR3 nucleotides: TGTGCCAGCAGCCGTCTTGCTACAACTAGTATGGAGACCCAGTACTTC. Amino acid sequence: CASSRLATTSMETQYF.

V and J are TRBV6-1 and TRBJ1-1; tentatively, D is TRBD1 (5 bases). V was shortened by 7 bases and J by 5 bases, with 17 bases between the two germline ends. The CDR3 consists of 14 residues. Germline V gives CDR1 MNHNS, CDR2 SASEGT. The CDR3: CASTRPEGSTEAFF. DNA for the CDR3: TGTGCCAGCACTAGACCGGAGGGGAGTACTGAAGCTTTCTTT.

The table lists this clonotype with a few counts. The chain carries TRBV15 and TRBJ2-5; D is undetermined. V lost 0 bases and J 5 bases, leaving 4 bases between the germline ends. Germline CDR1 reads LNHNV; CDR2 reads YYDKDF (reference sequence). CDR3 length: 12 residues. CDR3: CATSRDVETQYF. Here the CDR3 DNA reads TGTGCCACCAGCAGAGATGTCGAGACCCAGTACTTC.

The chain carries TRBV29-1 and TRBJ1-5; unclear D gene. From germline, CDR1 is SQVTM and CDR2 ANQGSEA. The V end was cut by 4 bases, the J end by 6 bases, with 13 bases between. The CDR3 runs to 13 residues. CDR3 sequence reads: CSVGAYGGQPQHF. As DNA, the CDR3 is TGCAGCGTTGGGGCCTACGGCGGTCAGCCCCAGCATTTT.

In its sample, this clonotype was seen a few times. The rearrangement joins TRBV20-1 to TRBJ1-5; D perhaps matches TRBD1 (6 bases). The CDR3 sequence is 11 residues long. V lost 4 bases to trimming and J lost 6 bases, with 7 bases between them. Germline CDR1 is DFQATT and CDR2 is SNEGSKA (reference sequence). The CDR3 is CSATGVQPQHF. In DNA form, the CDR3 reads TGCAGTGCTACAGGGGTTCAGCCCCAGCATTTT.

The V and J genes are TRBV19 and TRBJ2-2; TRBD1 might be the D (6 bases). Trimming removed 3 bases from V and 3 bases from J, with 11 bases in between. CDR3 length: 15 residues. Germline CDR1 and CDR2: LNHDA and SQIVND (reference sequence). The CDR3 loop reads CASSIQGSYTGELFF. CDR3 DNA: TGTGCCAGTAGTATTCAGGGGAGCTACACCGGGGAGCTGTTTTTT.

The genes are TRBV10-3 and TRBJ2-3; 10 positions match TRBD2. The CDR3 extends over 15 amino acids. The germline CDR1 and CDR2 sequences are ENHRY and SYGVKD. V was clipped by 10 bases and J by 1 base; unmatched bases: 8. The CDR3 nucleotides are TGTGCCACCCGGGGACTAGCGAGGGGCACAGATACGCAGTATTTT. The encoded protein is CATRGLARGTDTQYF.

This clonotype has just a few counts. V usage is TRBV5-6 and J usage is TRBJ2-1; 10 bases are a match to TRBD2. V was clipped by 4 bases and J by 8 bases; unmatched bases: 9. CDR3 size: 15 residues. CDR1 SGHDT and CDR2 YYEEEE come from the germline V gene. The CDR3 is CASSTPTSGWDEQFF. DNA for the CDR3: TGTGCCAGCAGCACCCCGACTAGCGGGTGGGATGAGCAGTTCTTC.